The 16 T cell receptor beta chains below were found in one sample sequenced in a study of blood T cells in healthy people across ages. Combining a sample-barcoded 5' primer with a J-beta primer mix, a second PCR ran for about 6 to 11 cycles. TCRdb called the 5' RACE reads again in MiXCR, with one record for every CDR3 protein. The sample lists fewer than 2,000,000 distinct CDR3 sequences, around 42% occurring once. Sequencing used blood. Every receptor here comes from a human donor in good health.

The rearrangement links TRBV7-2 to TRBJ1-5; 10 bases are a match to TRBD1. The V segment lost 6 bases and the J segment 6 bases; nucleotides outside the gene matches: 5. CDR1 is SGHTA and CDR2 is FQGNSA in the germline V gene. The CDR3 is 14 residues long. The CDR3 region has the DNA TGTGCCAGCAGTTGGACAGGGGGAAGTCAGCCCCAGCATTTT. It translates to CASSWTGGSQPQHF.

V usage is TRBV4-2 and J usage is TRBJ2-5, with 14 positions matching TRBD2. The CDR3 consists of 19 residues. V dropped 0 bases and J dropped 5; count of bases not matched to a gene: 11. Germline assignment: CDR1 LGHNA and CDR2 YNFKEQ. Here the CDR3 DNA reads TGTGCCAGCAGCCAAGAAAGGGGACTAGCGGGGGCCCCACAGGAGACCCAGTACTTC. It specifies CASSQERGLAGAPQETQYF.

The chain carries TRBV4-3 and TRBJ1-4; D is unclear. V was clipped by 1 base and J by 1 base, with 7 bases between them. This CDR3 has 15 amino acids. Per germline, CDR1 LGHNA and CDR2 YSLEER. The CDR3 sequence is CASSQVVETNEKLFF. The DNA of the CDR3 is TGCGCCAGCAGCCAAGTCGTGGAAACTAATGAAAAACTGTTTTTT.

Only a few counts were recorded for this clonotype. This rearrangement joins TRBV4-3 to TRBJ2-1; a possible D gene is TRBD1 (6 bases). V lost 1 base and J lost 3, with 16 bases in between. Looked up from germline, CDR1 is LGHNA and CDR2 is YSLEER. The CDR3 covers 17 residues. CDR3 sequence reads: CASSQGGQLNFYNEQFF. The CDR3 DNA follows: TGCGCCAGCAGCCAAGGAGGACAGCTGAATTTCTACAATGAGCAGTTCTTC.

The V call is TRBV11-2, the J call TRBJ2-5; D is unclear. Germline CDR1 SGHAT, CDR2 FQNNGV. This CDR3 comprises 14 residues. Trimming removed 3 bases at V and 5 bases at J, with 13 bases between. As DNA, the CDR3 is TGTGCCAGCAGCTTTCGTACGTCGGCGGAGACCCAGTACTTC. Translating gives CASSFRTSAETQYF.

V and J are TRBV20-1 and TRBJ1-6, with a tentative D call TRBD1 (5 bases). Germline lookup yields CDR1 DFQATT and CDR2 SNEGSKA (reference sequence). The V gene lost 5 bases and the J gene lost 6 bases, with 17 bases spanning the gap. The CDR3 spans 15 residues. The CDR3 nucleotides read TGCAGTGCTGTAGACAGCCGGGTACTTAATTCACCCCTCCACTTT. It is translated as CSAVDSRVLNSPLHF.

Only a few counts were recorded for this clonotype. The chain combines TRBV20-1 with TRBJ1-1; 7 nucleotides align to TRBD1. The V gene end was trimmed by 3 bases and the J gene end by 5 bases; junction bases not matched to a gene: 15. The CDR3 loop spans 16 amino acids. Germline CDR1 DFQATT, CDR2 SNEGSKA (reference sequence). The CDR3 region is CSARPSRDSPFTEAFF. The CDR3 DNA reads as TGCAGTGCTAGGCCAAGCCGGGACAGCCCGTTTACTGAAGCTTTCTTT.

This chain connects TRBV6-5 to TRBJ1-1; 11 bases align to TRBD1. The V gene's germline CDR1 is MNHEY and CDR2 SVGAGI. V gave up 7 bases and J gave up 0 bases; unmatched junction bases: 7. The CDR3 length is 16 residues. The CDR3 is CASITGTGGLNTEAFF. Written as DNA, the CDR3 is TGTGCCAGCATTACCGGGACAGGGGGTCTGAACACTGAAGCTTTCTTT.

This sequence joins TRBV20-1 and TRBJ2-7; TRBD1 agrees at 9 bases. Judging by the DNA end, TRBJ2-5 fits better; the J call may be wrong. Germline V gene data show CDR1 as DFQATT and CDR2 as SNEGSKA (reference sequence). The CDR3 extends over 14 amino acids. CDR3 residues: CSARGTGGPGTQYF. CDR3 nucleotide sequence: TGCAGTGCTAGGGGAACAGGGGGCCCGGGGACCCAGTACTTC.

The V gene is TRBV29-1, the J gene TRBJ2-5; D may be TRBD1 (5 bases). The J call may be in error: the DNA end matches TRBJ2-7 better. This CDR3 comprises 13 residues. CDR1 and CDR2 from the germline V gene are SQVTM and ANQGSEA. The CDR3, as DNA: TGCAGCGTTGAAGGGGTAGGGGTGACCGAGCAGTACTTC. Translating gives CSVEGVGVTEQYF.

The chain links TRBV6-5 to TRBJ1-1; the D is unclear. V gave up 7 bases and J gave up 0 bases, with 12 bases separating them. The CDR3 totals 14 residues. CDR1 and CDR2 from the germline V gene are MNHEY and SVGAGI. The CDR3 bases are TGTGCCAGCACCCAAGGGATCATGAACACTGAAGCTTTCTTT. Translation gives CASTQGIMNTEAFF.

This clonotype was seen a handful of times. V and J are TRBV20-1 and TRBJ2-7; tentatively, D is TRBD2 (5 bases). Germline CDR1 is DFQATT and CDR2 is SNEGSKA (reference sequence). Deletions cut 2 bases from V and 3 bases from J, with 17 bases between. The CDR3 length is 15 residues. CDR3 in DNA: TGCAGTGCTAGATCCCGAGCGGAAACCTTCTACGAGCAGTACTTC. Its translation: CSARSRAETFYEQYF.

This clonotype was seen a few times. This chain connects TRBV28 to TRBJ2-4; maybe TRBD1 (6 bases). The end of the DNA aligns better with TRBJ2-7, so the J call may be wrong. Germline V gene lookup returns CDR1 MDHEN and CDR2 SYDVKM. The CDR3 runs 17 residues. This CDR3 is CASSLGGNRDPSDEQYF. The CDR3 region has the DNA TGTGCCAGCAGTTTAGGGGGCAACAGGGACCCATCAGACGAGCAGTACTTC.

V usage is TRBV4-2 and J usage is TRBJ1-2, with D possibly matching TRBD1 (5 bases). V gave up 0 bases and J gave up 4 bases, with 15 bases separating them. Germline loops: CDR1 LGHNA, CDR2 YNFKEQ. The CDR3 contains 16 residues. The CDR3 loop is CASSQDTSTGGYGYTF. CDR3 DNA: TGTGCCAGCAGCCAAGATACAAGTACGGGGGGCTATGGCTACACCTTC.

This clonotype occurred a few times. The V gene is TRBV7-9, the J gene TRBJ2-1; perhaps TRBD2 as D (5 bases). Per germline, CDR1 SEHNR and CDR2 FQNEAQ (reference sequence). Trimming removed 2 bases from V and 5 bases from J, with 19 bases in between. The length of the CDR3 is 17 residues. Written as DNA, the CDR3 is TGTGCCAGCAGCTTATTTCAACTAGACACCGCCCACAATGAGCAGTTCTTC. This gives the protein CASSLFQLDTAHNEQFF.

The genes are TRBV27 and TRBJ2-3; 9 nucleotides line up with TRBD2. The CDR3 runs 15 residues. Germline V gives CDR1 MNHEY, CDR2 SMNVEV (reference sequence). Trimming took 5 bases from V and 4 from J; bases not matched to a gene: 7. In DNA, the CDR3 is TGTGCCAGCAGTCCAAGCGGGGGGTTCGCAGATACGCAGTATTTT. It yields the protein CASSPSGGFADTQYF.